A single TCR beta chain is shown here with its context. These data are taken from a study of blood T cell repertoires in COVID-19. The CDR3 totals 14 residues. Germline CDR1 SGHTA, CDR2 FQGNSA. V lost 0 bases and J 7 bases, leaving 12 bases between the germline ends. The data were produced by immunoSEQ multiplex PCR, yet TCRdb's version contains in-frame clones alone and is incomplete. The sample holds tens of thousands of clones; about 80% are singletons and the top ten take 18%. This sequence joins TRBV7-2 and TRBJ1-2; D remains unclear. The material sequenced was peripheral blood. The TCR comes from a human donor in a cohort sampled during active COVID-19. The CDR3 is CASSLARGDGGYTF. In nucleotides, the CDR3 is TGTGCCAGCAGCTTAGCCCGGGGAGATGGTGGCTACACCTTC.